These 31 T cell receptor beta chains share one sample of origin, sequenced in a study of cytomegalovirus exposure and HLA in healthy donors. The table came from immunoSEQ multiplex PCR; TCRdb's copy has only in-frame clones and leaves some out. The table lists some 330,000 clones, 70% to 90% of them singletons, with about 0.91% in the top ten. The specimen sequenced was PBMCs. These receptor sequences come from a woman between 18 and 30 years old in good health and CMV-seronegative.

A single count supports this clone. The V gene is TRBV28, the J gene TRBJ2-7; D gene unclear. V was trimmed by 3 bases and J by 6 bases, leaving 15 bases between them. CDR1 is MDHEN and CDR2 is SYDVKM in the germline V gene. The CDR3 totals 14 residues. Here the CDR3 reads CASSFRAGVGEQYF. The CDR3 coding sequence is TGTGCCAGCAGTTTTCGTGCAGGCGTGGGCGAGCAGTACTTC.

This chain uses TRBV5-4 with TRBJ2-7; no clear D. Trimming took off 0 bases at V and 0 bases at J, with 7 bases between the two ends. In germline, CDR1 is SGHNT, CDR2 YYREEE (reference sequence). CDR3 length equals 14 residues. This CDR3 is CASSLGSSSYEQYF. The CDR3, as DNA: TGTGCCAGCAGCTTGGGATCCAGCTCCTACGAGCAGTACTTC.

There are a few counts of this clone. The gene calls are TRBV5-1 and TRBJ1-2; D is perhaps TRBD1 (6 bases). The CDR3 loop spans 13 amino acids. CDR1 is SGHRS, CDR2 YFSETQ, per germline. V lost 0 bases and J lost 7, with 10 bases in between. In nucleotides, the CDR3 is TGCGCCAGCAGCTTGGCAGGGGACGGTGGCTACACCTTC. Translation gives CASSLAGDGGYTF.

CDR3 in DNA: TGTGCCAGCAGCTTAGAAGCGGGAGGCTACAATGAGCAGTTCTTC. This translates into CASSLEAGGYNEQFF. V usage is TRBV7-2 and J usage is TRBJ2-1; 9 bases line up with TRBD2. Germline trimming cut 1 base from V and 3 bases from J; bases unmatched to any gene: 1. Germline V gene lookup returns CDR1 SGHTA and CDR2 FQGNSA. There are 15 residues in the CDR3.

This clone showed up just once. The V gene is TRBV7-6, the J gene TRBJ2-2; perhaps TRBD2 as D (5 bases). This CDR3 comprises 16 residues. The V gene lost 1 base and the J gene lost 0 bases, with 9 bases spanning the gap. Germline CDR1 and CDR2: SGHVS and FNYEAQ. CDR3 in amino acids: CASSLEASSNTGELFF. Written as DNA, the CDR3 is TGTGCCAGCAGCTTAGAGGCTAGCTCGAACACCGGGGAGCTGTTTTTT.

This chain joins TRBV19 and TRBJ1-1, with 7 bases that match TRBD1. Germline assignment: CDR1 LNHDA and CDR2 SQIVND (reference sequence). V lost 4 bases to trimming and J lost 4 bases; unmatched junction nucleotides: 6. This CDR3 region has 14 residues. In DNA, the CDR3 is TGTGCCAGTAGTAGGACTTACAGGGGCACTGAAGCTTTCTTT. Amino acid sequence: CASSRTYRGTEAFF.

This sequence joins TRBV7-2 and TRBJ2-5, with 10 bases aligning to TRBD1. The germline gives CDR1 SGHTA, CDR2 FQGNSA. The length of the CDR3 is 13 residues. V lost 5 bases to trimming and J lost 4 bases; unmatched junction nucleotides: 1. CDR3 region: CASSGTGVETQYF. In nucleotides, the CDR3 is TGTGCCAGCAGCGGGACAGGGGTAGAGACCCAGTACTTC.

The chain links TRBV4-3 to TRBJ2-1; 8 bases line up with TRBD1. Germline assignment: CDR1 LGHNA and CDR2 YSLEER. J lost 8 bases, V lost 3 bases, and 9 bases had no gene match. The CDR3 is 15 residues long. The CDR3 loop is CASSQRRTGRDEQFF. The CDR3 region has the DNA TGCGCCAGCAGCCAGAGACGGACAGGGCGGGATGAGCAGTTCTTC.

The CDR3 DNA is TGTGCCAGCAGGTCGCGGGAGGGTACCTACGAGCAGTACTTC. Its protein is CASRSREGTYEQYF. The chain carries TRBV27 and TRBJ2-7, with 9 nucleotides matching TRBD2. The germline CDR1 and CDR2 sequences are MNHEY and SMNVEV (reference sequence). V trimming: 6 bases; J trimming: 2 bases; junction bases outside the gene matches: 5. This CDR3 is 14 amino acids long.

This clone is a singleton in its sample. The CDR3: CATSRKSGQETGFHRNQPQHF. CDR3 DNA sequence: TGTGCCACCAGCAGAAAGTCGGGACAGGAAACCGGGTTTCATCGCAATCAGCCCCAGCATTTT. This chain joins TRBV15 and TRBJ1-5; 8 bases are a match to TRBD1. The CDR3 consists of 21 residues. Germline V gives CDR1 LNHNV, CDR2 YYDKDF (reference sequence). J lost 2 bases, V lost 2 bases, and 20 bases had no gene match.

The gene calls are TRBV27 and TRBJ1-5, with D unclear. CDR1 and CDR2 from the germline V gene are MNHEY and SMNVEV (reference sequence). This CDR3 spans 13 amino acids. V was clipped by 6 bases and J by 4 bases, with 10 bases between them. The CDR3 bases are TGTGCCAGCAGCCTGACCGGGAATCAGCCCCAGCATTTT. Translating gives CASSLTGNQPQHF.

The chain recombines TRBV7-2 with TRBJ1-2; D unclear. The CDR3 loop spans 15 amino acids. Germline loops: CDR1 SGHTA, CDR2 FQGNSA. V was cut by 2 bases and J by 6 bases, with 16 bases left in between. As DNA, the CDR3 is TGTGCCAGCAGCTTAAGTCATACGGGATTGAATGGCTACACCTTC. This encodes CASSLSHTGLNGYTF.

CDR3 in amino acids: CAIAALQGTGELFF. The CDR3 region has the DNA TGTGCCATTGCGGCCCTACAGGGAACCGGGGAGCTGTTTTTT. The V and J genes are TRBV10-3 and TRBJ2-2; D perhaps matches TRBD1 (6 bases). Deletions cut 9 bases from V and 5 bases from J, with 16 bases between. Germline-derived CDR1 and CDR2 are ENHRY and SYGVKD. This CDR3 region has 14 residues.

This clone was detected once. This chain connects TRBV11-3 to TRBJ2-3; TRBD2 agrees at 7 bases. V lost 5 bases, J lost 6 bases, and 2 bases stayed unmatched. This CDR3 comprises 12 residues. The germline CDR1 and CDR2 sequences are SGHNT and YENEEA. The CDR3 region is CASSGEGDTQYF. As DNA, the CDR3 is TGTGCCAGCAGCGGGGAGGGGGATACGCAGTATTTT.

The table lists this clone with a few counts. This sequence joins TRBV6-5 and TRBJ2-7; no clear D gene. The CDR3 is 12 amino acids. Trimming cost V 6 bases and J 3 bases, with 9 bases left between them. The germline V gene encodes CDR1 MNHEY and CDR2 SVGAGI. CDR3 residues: CASSPTNYEQYF. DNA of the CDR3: TGTGCCAGCAGCCCCACAAACTACGAGCAGTACTTC.

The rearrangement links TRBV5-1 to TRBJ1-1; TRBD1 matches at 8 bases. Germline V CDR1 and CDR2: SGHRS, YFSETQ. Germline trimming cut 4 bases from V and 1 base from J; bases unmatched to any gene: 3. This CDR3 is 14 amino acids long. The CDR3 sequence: CASSRQGQNTEAFF. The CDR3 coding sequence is TGCGCCAGCAGCCGACAGGGGCAGAACACTGAAGCTTTCTTT.

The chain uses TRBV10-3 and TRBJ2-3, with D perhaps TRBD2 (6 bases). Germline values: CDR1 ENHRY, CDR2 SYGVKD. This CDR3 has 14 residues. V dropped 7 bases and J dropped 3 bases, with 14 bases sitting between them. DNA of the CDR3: TGTGCCATCACCCCGGAGCGGGCAACAGATACGCAGTATTTT. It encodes CAITPERATDTQYF.

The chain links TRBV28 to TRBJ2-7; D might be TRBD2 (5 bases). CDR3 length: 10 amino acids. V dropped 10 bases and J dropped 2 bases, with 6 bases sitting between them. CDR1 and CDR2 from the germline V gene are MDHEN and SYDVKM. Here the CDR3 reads CATGAYEQYF. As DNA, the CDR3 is TGTGCCACCGGGGCCTACGAGCAGTACTTC. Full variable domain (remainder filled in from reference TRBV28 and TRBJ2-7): DVKVTQSSRYLVKRTGEKVFLECVQDMDHENMFWYRQDPGLGLRLIYFSYDVKMKEKGDIPEGYSVSREKKERFSLILESASTNQTSMYLCATGAYEQYFGPGTRLTVT.

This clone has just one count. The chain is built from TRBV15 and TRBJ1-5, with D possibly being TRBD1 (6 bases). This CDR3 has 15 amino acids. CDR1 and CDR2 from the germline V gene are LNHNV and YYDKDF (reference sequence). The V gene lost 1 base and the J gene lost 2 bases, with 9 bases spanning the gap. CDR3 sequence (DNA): TGTGCCACCAGCAGAGTCAGGGGCGGCAATCAGCCCCAGCATTTT. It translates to CATSRVRGGNQPQHF.

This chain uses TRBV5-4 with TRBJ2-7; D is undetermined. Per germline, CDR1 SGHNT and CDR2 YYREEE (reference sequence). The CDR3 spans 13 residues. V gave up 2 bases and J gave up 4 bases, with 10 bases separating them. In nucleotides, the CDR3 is TGTGCCAGCAGCTTTTCGTCAGGTTACGAGCAGTACTTC. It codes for CASSFSSGYEQYF.

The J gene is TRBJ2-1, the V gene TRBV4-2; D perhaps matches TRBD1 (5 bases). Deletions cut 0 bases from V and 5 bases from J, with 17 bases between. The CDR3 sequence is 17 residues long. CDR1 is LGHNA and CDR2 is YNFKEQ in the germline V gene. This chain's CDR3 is CASSQELGHNRNNEQFF. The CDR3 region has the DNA TGTGCCAGCAGCCAAGAGTTGGGCCATAACAGGAACAATGAGCAGTTCTTC.

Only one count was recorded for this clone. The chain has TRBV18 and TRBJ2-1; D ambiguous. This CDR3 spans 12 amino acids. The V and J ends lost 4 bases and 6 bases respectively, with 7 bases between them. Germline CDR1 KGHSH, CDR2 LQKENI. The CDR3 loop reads CASSLLSNEQFF. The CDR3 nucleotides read TGTGCCAGCTCACTACTAAGCAATGAGCAGTTCTTC.

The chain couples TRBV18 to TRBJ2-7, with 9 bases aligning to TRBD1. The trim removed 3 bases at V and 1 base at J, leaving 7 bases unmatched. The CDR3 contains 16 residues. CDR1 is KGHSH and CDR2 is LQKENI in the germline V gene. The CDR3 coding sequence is TGTGCCAGCTCACCCCGACAGGGGGAAACATCCTACGAGCAGTACTTC. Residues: CASSPRQGETSYEQYF.

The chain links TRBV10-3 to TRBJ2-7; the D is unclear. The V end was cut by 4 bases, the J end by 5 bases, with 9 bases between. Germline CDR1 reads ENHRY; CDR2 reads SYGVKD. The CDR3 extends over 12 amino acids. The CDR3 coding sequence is TGTGCCATCAGTGCGTCGACTCACGAGCAGTACTTC. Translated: CAISASTHEQYF.

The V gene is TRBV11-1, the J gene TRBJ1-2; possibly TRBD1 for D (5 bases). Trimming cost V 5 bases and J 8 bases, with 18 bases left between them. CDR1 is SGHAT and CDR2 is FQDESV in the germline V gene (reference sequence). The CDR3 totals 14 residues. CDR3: CASSTTGVPTGYTF. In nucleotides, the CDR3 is TGTGCCAGCAGCACCACGGGGGTGCCCACCGGCTACACCTTC.

CDR3 amino acids: CASSHFRTGRNGYTF. The CDR3 region has the DNA TGTGCCAGCAGCCACTTCCGGACAGGGAGGAATGGCTACACCTTC. The V gene is TRBV14, the J gene TRBJ1-2, with 8 bases lining up with TRBD1. J lost 6 bases, V lost 3 bases, and 9 bases had no gene match. The CDR3 sequence is 15 residues long. CDR1 is SGHDN and CDR2 is FVKESK in the germline V gene.

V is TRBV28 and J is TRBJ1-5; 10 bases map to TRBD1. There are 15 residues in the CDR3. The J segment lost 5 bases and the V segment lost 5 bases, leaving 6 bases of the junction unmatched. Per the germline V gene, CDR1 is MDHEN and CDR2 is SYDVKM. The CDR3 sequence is CASSPRTGGDQPQHF. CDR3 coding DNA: TGTGCCAGCAGTCCCCGGACAGGGGGTGATCAGCCCCAGCATTTT. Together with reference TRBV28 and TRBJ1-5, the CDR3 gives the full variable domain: DVKVTQSSRYLVKRTGEKVFLECVQDMDHENMFWYRQDPGLGLRLIYFSYDVKMKEKGDIPEGYSVSREKKERFSLILESASTNQTSMYLCASSPRTGGDQPQHFGDGTRLSIL.

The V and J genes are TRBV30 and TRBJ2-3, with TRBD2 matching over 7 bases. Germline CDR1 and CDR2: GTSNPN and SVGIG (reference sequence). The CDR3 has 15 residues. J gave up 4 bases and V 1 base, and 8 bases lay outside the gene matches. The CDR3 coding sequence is TGTGCCTGGAGTGAGGCGGGAGTCGCTGCAGATACGCAGTATTTT. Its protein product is CAWSEAGVAADTQYF.

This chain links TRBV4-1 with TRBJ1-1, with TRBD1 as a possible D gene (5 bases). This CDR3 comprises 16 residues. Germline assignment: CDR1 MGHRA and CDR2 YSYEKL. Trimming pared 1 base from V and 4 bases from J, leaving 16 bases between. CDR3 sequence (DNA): TGCGCCAGCAGCCAAGCTAGGGCAGGGTATGCCACTGAAGCTTTCTTT. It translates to CASSQARAGYATEAFF.

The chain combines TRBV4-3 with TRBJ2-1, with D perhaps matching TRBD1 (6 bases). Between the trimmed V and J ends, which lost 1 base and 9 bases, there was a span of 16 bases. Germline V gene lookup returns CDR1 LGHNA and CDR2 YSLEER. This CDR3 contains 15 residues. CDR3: CASSQGYPGESEQFF. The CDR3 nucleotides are TGCGCCAGCAGCCAAGGGTACCCAGGGGAATCTGAGCAGTTCTTC.

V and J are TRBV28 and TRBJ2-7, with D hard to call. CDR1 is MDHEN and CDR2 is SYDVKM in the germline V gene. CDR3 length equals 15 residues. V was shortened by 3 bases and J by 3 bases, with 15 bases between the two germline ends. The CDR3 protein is CASSFGGFSDYEQYF. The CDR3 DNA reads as TGTGCCAGCAGTTTCGGCGGTTTCTCGGACTACGAGCAGTACTTC.